This TCR beta chain was captured by sequencing in a study of blood T cells in healthy people across ages. Study-level background: When template switching was applied, about one barcoded beta molecule was captured per two T cells.

The germline gives CDR1 LGHNA, CDR2 YNFKEQ. The CDR3 spans 18 residues. With a J-beta primer mix and a sample-barcoded 5' primer, a second PCR ran roughly 6 to 12 cycles. Every molecule of cDNA carried a tag from a template-switch adaptor with 12 random nucleotides. TCRdb used MiXCR to reprocess the 5' RACE reads, holding one entry per CDR3 protein. The sample records 600,000 to 850,000 distinct CDR3 sequences, 43% being singletons. This clonotype was seen once. No antigen is known for it. Findings of the study overall: PBMCs that were unsorted prevented a conclusive naive versus antigen-experienced comparison. With age, beta diversity per million T cells declined roughly linearly, significantly by 40 to 50.

Sequenced: blood. The receptor's source is a woman aged 55-69 years in good health. The chain recombines TRBV4-2 with TRBJ2-1; 7 nucleotides agree with TRBD2. The DNA end favors TRBJ2-7, so the J call may be wrong. CDR3 sequence (DNA): TGTGCCAGCAGCCAAGATCTTTCAATAGGACTAGTGGGGTACGAGCAGTACTTC. This gives the protein CASSQDLSIGLVGYEQYF.